Included here is one T cell receptor beta chain sequence, with context. The antigen is unknown. Sequencing was performed with immunoSEQ multiplex PCR; in TCRdb, only in-frame clones are kept and a portion is missing. The sample yields under 8,000 clones, around 85% seen once. Samples: about 28 days before transplant, then days 30, 100 and 180 after. This record comes from a study of T cell clonotyping in hematopoietic cell transplantation. V lost 7 bases and J lost 5, with 19 bases in between. Germline V gives CDR1 LNHDA, CDR2 SQIVND (reference sequence). The CDR3 loop spans 15 amino acids. Whole-study results and caveats: Few recipient clonotypes overlapped donors; over 95% were de novo at given depth. Pathologically expanded recipient clonotypes increased progressively from day 30 to day 180 as diversity fell. Without cell sorting, CD4 versus CD8 contributions remain unresolved.

The rearrangement uses TRBV19 and TRBJ2-3; no clear D. The clonotype was recovered from a female patient aged 50 to 60 who had an allogeneic stem cell transplant from an unrelated donor, so the T cells may come from the graft donor. Some clones in this sample may be carry-over from other donors' samples. The material was peripheral blood mononuclear cells, obtained 180 days after allogeneic stem cell transplant. The CDR3 spells CASTGRIGVVDTQYF. For the CDR3, the DNA is TGTGCCAGTACGGGCCGGATCGGTGTTGTAGATACGCAGTATTTT.